Following are 13 T cell receptor beta chains from one sample sequenced in a study of T-cell reconstitution after alpha-beta-depleted transplantation in children. The TCRbeta library incorporated unique molecular identifiers. TCRdb processed the PCR reads anew with MiXCR; each CDR3 protein has one entry. There are about 91,000 distinct CDR3 sequences in the sample; 7% to 10% occur only once, and 6.9% lies in the top ten. The specimen was PBMCs from the stem cell graft donor, collected from the stem cell graft. The receptors originated from a human donor who donated a stem cell graft to a child with congenital amegakaryocytic thrombocytopenia.

The table lists this clonotype with a count of one. A much larger clone lies a single base off, so this may be a read error. The chain joins TRBV28 to TRBJ2-7, with 9 positions matching TRBD1. Germline CDR1 reads MDHEN; CDR2 reads SYDVKM. The CDR3 consists of 16 residues. CDR3 protein: CASSPPGTGTSSEQYF. In nucleotides, the CDR3 is TGTGCCAGCAGCCCCCCTGGGACAGGGACCTCCTCCGAGCAGTACTTC.

This clonotype showed up many times. The V call is TRBV21-1, the J call TRBJ1-2; the table's TRBD1 call for D was not verified on the DNA. TRBV21-1 is a pseudogene. There are 16 residues in the CDR3. The CDR3 spells CASSKGCEGQGNGYTF. The CDR3 DNA reads as TGTGCCAGCAGCAAAGGCTGTGAGGGTCAGGGAAATGGCTACACCTTC.

In this sample, this clonotype turned up many times. J is TRBJ2-1 and V is TRBV6-6; the D is unclear. CDR1 is MNHNY, CDR2 SVGAGI, per germline (reference sequence). V was cut by 2 bases and J by 7 bases, with 6 bases left in between. CDR3 length equals 12 residues. CDR3 nucleotide sequence: TGTGCCAGCAGTTACGTCCGTAATGAGCAGTTCTTC. Translating it yields CASSYVRNEQFF.

The gene calls are TRBV4-2 and TRBJ2-5; TRBD2 matches at 14 bases. The CDR3 consists of 18 residues. Looked up from germline, CDR1 is LGHNA and CDR2 is YNFKEQ. V was clipped by 1 base and J by 2 bases; unmatched bases: 6. The CDR3 is CASSQGLAGGEKQETQYF. CDR3 DNA sequence: TGTGCCAGCAGCCAAGGACTAGCGGGGGGGGAAAAACAAGAGACCCAGTACTTC.

This clonotype was counted between two and nine times. The V call is TRBV7-2, the J call TRBJ2-3; D remains unclear. The germline V gene encodes CDR1 SGHTA and CDR2 FQGNSA. The CDR3 totals 13 residues. V lost 1 base to trimming and J lost 4 bases, with 6 bases between them. The CDR3 region is CASSLEKADTQYF. The CDR3 region has the DNA TGTGCCAGCAGCTTAGAAAAGGCAGATACGCAGTATTTT.

This clonotype was seen many times. The chain is built from TRBV28 and TRBJ2-7; TRBD1 agrees at 7 bases. Germline values: CDR1 MDHEN, CDR2 SYDVKM. This CDR3 has 14 residues. After removal of 3 bases from V and 3 bases from J, the junction contained 5 bases not matched to a gene. CDR3 amino acids: CASSFPAGGYEQYF. The CDR3 coding sequence is TGTGCCAGCAGTTTCCCGGCAGGGGGCTACGAGCAGTACTTC.

This clonotype was counted ten times or more. This chain uses TRBV20-1 with TRBJ1-2; tentatively, D is TRBD1 (6 bases). Germline CDR1 and CDR2: DFQATT and SNEGSKA (reference sequence). V lost 6 bases and J lost 6, with 29 bases in between. The CDR3 consists of 17 residues. CDR3 coding DNA: TGCAGTGCCAGTCCGTCCGGGTTACAGGGCCCCAGGAATGGCTACACCTTC. This sequence encodes CSASPSGLQGPRNGYTF.

At least ten counts were recorded for this clonotype. CDR3 DNA: TGTGCCAGCAGACGGACACCGTCTGGCACAGATACGCAGTATTTT. This gives the protein CASRRTPSGTDTQYF. The chain employs TRBV6-1 and TRBJ2-3; possibly TRBD1 for D (5 bases). Germline loops: CDR1 MNHNS, CDR2 SASEGT. Trimming took off 6 bases at V and 1 base at J, with 14 bases between the two ends. The CDR3 extends over 15 amino acids.

This clonotype occurred many times. The CDR3 DNA reads as TGTGCCAGCAGTTTACCGTGGGACAGGGGAGTGCAGCCCCAGCATTTT. Translated: CASSLPWDRGVQPQHF. The rearrangement links TRBV12-3 or TRBV12-4 to TRBJ1-5; 10 nucleotides agree with TRBD1. This CDR3 region has 16 residues. V lost 2 bases to trimming and J lost 7 bases; unmatched junction nucleotides: 8.

This clonotype has at least ten counts. V usage is TRBV12-3 or TRBV12-4 and J usage is TRBJ2-2; D is uncertain. The CDR3 totals 19 residues. V was trimmed by 0 bases and J by 0 bases, leaving 17 bases between them. The CDR3 loop is CASSLAYSPFLANTGELFF. The CDR3 nucleotides read TGTGCCAGCAGTTTAGCTTACTCCCCTTTTCTGGCGAACACCGGGGAGCTGTTTTTT.

Note on this clonotype: Germline is not matched at one junction end, which may reflect a read error. V usage is TRBV7-7 and J usage is TRBJ2-6, with a possible D match to TRBD1 (5 bases). The CDR3 consists of 16 residues. Germline V CDR1 and CDR2: SSHAT, FNYEAQ (reference sequence). The CDR3 nucleotides are TGTGCCAGCTCCCCCACTCTGAACTCTGGGGCCAACGGCCTGACTTTC. It codes for CASSPTLNSGANGLTF.

In its sample, this clonotype was seen many times. This chain links TRBV7-2 with TRBJ2-3, with 9 bases fitting TRBD2. The V segment lost 5 bases and the J segment 2 bases; nucleotides outside the gene matches: 8. Germline CDR1 and CDR2: SGHTA and FQGNSA. The CDR3 contains 16 residues. CDR3 in amino acids: CASSPRLAGSTDTQYF. The CDR3 DNA reads as TGTGCCAGCAGCCCCAGGCTAGCGGGATCCACAGATACGCAGTATTTT. Looking up the rest from reference TRBV7-2 and TRBJ2-3 gives the full variable domain: GAGVSQSPSNKVTEKGKDVELRCDPISGHTALYWYRQSLGQGLEFLIYFQGNSAPDKSGLPSDRFSAERTGGSVSTLTIQRTQQEDSAVYLCASSPRLAGSTDTQYFGPGTRLTVL.

This clonotype was found many times. The J gene is TRBJ2-7, the V gene TRBV29-1; D ambiguous. Per germline, CDR1 SQVTM and CDR2 ANQGSEA. The CDR3 runs to 11 residues. Trimming took off 7 bases at V and 11 bases at J, with 18 bases between the two ends. CDR3 loop: CSALQTSFEYF. The CDR3 DNA follows: TGCAGCGCCCTCCAAACGAGCTTCGAGTACTTC.